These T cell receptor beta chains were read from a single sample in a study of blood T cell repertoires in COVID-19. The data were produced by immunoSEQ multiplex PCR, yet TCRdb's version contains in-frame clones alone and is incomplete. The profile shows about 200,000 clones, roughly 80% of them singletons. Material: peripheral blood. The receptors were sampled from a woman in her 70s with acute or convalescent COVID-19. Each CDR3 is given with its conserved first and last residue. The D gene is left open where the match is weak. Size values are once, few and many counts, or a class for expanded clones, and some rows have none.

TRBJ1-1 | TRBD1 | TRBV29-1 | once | TGCAGCGTTGGAGGGACAGGGGGCCGGGGCACTGAAGCTTTCTTT | CSVGGTGGRGTEAFF
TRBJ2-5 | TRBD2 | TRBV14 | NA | TGTGCCAGCAGCCAAGTAAAAGGGAGATTCAGCGGGGGGGCTTGGGAGACCCAGTACTTC | CASSQVKGRFSGGAWETQYF
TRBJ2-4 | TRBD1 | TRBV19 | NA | TGTGCCAGTAGTATATACAGGGGGCACAAAAACATTCAGTACTTC | CASSIYRGHKNIQYF
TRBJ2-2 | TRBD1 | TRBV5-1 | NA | TGCGCCAGCAGTCCGGGACAGAGATCGAACACCGGGGAGCTGTTTTTT | CASSPGQRSNTGELFF
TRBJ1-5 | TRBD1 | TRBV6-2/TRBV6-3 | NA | TGTGCCAGCAGTTCAGGACAGGGACTTAGCAATCAGCCCCAGCATTTT | CASSSGQGLSNQPQHF
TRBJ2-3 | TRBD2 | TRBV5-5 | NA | TGTGCCAGCAGCAGGACTAGCGGGGGGAACACAGATACGCAGTATTTT | CASSRTSGGNTDTQYF
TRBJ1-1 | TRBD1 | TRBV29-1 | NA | TGCAGCGCTAGCCGGGACAGGGATGAAGCTTTCTTT | CSASRDRDEAFF
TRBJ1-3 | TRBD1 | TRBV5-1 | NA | TGCGCCAGCAGTCGACAGGGTTCTGGAAACACCATATATTTT | CASSRQGSGNTIYF
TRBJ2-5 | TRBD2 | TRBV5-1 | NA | TGCGCCAGCAACGAGGCGGGGGGGCAGGAGACCCAGTACTTC | CASNEAGGQETQYF
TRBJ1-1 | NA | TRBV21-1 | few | TGTGCCAGCAGCAAAGACTTTCTCACGAGGAGGGGACTGGATGGACTCACACTGATGCGTGAAGCTTTCTTT | CASSKDFLTRRGLDGLTLMREAFF
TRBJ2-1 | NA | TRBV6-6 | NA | TGTGCCAGCAGTCGACTAGTTCGGAATGAGCAGTTCTTC | CASSRLVRNEQFF
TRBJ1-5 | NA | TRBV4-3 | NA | TGCGCCAGCAGCCGGAGGACGGGAAGCAATCAGCCCCAGCATTTT | CASSRRTGSNQPQHF
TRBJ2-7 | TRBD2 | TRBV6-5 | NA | TGTGCCAGCAGGGGCCATACTAGCGTCTACGAGCAGTACTTC | CASRGHTSVYEQYF
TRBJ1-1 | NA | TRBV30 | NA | TGTGCCTGGAGTCTTAGGTGGGCAGGTGAAGCTTTCTTT | CAWSLRWAGEAFF
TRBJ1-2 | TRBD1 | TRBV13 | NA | TGTGCCAGCAGCTGTACCGGGACAGGACGCTTGGCTAACTATGGCTACACCTTC | CASSCTGTGRLANYGYTF
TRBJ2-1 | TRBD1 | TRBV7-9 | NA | TGTGCCAGCAGCTTACAGGGGGCGGCCTACAATGAGCAGTTCTTC | CASSLQGAAYNEQFF
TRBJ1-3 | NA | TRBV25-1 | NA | TGTGCCAGCAGTGGACCCCGGCGGTATGGAAACACCATATATTTT | CASSGPRRYGNTIYF
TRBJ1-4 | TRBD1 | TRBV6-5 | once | TGTGCCAGCAGTTACTCGGGGCAGGGGGTCGAAAAACTGTTTTTT | CASSYSGQGVEKLFF
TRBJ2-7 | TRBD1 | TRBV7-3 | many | TGTGCCAGCAGTCCGGGACAGAGGCCCTACGAGCAGTACTTC | CASSPGQRPYEQYF
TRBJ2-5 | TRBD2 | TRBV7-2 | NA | TGTGCCAGCAGCTTAACTAGCGCTAGCGGCACAACGCAGGAGACCCAGTACTTC | CASSLTSASGTTQETQYF
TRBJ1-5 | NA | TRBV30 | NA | TGTGCCTGGAGCCCCCACTCTAATCAGCCCCAGCATTTT | CAWSPHSNQPQHF
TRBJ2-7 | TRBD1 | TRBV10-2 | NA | TGCGCCAGCAGTGAGTCCGGCCGACAGGGCGAGCAGTACTTC | CASSESGRQGEQYF
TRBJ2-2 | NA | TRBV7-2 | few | TGTGCCAGCAGCCCTACAGGGTCGAACACCGGGGAGCTGTTTTTT | CASSPTGSNTGELFF
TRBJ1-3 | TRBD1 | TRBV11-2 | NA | TGTGCCAGCAGTTTTACAGGGGGCTCTGGAAACACCATATATTTT | CASSFTGGSGNTIYF
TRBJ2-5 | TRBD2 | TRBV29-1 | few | TGCAGTGCGACCGCCGCCACGGGGGGGCTGTGGGGTCGGGAGACCCAGTACTTC | CSATAATGGLWGRETQYF
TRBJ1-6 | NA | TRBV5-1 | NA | TGCGCCAGCAGCTTGGCGTCGCAGTCCTCCTATAATTCACCCCTCCACTTT | CASSLASQSSYNSPLHF
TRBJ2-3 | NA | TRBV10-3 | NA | TGTGCCATCGCTGACCTGGACACTTCCCCTGGTGACACGCAGTATTTT | CAIADLDTSPGDTQYF
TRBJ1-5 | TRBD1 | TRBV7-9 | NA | TGTGCCAGCAGCTCGGACAGGGGGCAAGGGAAGGACAATCAGCCCCAGCATTTT | CASSSDRGQGKDNQPQHF
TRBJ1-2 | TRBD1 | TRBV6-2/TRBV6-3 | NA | TGTGCCAGCAGTTTCACCGGGACAGGGGGTAATTATGGCTACACCTTC | CASSFTGTGGNYGYTF
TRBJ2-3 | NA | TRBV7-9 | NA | TGTGCCAGCAGCTGGGGGGCAGATACGCAGTATTTT | CASSWGADTQYF
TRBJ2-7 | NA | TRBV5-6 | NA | TGTGCCAGCAGCTTGGATCAGTACGAGCAGTACTTC | CASSLDQYEQYF
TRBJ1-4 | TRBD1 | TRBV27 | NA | TGTGCCAGCAGTTTAACCGGGACAGGGGTGGAGGAAAAACTGTTTTTT | CASSLTGTGVEEKLFF
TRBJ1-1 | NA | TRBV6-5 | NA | TGTGCCAGCAGCTCTTGGACAGACCCCAACACTGAAGCTTTCTTT | CASSSWTDPNTEAFF
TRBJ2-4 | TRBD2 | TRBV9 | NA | TGTGCCAGCAGCCTCATAGGGGAGGGCATTCAGTACTTC | CASSLIGEGIQYF
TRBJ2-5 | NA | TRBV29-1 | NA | TGCAGCGTTGTCAGGGGACAAGAGACCCAGTACTTC | CSVVRGQETQYF
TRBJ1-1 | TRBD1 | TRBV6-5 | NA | TGTGCCAGCAGACTCCCGGGACAGGGGAACACTGAAGCTTTCTTT | CASRLPGQGNTEAFF
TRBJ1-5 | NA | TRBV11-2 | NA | TGTGCCAGCAGCTCCGACTACTATCAGCCCCAGCATTTT | CASSSDYYQPQHF
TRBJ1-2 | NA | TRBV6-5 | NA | TGTGCCAGCAGTTCCGGGCCCCGGGGTCTTGGCTACACCTTC | CASSSGPRGLGYTF
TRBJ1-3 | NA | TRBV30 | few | TGTGCCTGGAGCCCTGAGGGCACCATATATTTT | CAWSPEGTIYF
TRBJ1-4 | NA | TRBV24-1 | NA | TGTGCCACCAGTGGCCCCTCGGACGACAGGCCGGGGACTGAAAAACTGTTTTTT | CATSGPSDDRPGTEKLFF